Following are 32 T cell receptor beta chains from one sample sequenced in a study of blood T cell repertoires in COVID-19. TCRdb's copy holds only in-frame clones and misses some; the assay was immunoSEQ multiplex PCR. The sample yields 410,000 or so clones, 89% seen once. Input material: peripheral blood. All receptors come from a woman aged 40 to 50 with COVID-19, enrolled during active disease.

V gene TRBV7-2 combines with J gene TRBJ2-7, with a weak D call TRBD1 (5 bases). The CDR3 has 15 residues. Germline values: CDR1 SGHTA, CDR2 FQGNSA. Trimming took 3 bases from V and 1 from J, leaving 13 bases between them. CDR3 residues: CASSFRGAGSYEQYF. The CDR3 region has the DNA TGTGCCAGCAGCTTTAGGGGCGCAGGGTCCTACGAGCAGTACTTC.

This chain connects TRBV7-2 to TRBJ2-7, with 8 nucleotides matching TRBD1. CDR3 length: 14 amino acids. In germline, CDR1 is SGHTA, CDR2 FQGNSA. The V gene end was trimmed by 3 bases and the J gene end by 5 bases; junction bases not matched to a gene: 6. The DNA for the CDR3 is TGTGCCAGCAGCTTTAGGACAGGGACGAACGAGCAGTACTTC. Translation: CASSFRTGTNEQYF. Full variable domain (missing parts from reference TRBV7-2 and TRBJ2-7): GAGVSQSPSNKVTEKGKDVELRCDPISGHTALYWYRQSLGQGLEFLIYFQGNSAPDKSGLPSDRFSAERTGGSVSTLTIQRTQQEDSAVYLCASSFRTGTNEQYFGPGTRLTVT.

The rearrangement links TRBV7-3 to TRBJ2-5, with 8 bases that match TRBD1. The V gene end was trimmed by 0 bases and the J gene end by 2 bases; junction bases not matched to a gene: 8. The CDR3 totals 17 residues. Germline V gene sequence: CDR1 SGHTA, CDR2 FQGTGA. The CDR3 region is CASSLTGGQGTQETQYF. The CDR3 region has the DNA TGTGCCAGCAGCTTAACGGGAGGACAGGGCACTCAAGAGACCCAGTACTTC. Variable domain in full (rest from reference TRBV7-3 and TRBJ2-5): GAGVSQTPSNKVTEKGKYVELRCDPISGHTALYWYRQSLGQGPEFLIYFQGTGAADDSGLPNDRFFAVRPEGSVSTLKIQRTERGDSAVYLCASSLTGGQGTQETQYFGPGTRLLVL.

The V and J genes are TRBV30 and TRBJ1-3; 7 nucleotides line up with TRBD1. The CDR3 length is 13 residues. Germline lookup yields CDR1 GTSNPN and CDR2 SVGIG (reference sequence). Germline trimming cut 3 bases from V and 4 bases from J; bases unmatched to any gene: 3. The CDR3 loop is CAWSQGGGNTIYF. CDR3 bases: TGTGCCTGGAGCCAGGGGGGCGGAAACACCATATATTTT. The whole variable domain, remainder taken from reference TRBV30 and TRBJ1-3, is SQTIHQWPATLVQPVGSPLSLECTVEGTSNPNLYWYRQAAGRGLQLLFYSVGIGQISSEVPQNLSASRPQDRQFILSSKKLLLSDSGFYLCAWSQGGGNTIYFGEGSWLTVV.

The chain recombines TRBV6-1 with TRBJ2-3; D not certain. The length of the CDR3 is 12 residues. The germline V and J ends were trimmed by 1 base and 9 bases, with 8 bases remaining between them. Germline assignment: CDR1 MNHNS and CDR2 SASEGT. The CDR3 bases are TGTGCCAGCAGTGAAGAAAGCTTAACGCAGTATTTT. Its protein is CASSEESLTQYF.

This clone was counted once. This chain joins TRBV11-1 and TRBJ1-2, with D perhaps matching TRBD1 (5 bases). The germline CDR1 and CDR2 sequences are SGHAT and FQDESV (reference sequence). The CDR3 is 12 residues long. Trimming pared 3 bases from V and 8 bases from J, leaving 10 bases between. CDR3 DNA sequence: TGTGCCAGCAGCTTTGGCACAGGCGGCTACACCTTC. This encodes CASSFGTGGYTF.

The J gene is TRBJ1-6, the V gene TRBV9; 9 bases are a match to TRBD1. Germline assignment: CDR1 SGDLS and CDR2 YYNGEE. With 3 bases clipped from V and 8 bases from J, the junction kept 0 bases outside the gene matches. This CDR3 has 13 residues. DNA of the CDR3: TGTGCCAGCAGCGGGACAGGGGATTCACCCCTCCACTTT. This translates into CASSGTGDSPLHF.

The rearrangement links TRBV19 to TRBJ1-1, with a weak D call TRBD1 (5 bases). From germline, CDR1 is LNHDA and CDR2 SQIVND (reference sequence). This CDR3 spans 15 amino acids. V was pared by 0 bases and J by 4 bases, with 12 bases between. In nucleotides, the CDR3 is TGTGCCAGTAGTATAGATCTAGGGAGGGGCACTGAAGCTTTCTTT. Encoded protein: CASSIDLGRGTEAFF. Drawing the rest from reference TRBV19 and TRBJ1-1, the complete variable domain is DGGITQSPKYLFRKEGQNVTLSCEQNLNHDAMYWYRQDPGQGLRLIYYSQIVNDFQKGDIAEGYSVSREKKESFPLTVTSAQKNPTAFYLCASSIDLGRGTEAFFGQGTRLTVV.

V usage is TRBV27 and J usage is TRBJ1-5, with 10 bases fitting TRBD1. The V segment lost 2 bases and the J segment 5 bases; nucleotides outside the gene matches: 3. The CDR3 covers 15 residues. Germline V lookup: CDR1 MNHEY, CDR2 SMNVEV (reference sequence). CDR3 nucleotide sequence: TGTGCCAGCAGTTTAGGGACAGGGGCCGATCAGCCCCAGCATTTT. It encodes CASSLGTGADQPQHF.

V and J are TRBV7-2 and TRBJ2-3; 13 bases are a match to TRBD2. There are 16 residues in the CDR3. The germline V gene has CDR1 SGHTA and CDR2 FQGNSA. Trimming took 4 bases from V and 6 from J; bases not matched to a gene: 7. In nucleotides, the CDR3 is TGTGCCAGCAGCTCGCAAACTAGCGGGGGGGCGGATACGCAGTATTTT. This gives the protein CASSSQTSGGADTQYF.

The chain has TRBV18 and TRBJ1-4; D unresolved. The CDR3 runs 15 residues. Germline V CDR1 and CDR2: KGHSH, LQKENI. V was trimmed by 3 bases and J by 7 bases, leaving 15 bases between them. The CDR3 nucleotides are TGTGCCAGCTCACCCGCGGTAGGGAGGATTGAAAAACTGTTTTTT. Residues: CASSPAVGRIEKLFF. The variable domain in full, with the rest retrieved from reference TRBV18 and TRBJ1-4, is NAGVMQNPRHLVRRRGQEARLRCSPMKGHSHVYWYRQLPEEGLKFMVYLQKENIIDESGMPKERFSAEFPKEGPSILRIQQVVRGDSAAYFCASSPAVGRIEKLFFGSGTQLSVL.

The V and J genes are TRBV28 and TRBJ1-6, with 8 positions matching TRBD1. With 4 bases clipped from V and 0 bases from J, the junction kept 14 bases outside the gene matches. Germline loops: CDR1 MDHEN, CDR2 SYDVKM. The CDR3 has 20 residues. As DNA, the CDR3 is TGTGCCAGCAGTTCCGGCTACTACCGGGACAGGAGCTCCTATAATTCACCCCTCCACTTT. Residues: CASSSGYYRDRSSYNSPLHF.

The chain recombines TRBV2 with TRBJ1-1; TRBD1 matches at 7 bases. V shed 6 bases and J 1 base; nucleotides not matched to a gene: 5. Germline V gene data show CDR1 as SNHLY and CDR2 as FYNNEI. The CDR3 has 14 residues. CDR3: CASSVDRANTEAFF. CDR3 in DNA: TGTGCCAGCAGCGTAGACAGGGCGAACACTGAAGCTTTCTTT.

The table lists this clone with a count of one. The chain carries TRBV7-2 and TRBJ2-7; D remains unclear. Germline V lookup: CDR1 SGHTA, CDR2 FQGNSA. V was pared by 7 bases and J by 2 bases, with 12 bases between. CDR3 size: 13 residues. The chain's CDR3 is CASTLSLTYEQYF. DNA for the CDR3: TGTGCCAGCACACTGTCACTAACCTACGAGCAGTACTTC.

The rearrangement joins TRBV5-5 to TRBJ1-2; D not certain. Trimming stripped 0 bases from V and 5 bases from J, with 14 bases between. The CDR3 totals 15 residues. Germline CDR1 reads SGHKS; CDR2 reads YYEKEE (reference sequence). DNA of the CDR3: TGTGCCAGCAGCTTGGGCGTAACACAGATTTATGGCTACACCTTC. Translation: CASSLGVTQIYGYTF.

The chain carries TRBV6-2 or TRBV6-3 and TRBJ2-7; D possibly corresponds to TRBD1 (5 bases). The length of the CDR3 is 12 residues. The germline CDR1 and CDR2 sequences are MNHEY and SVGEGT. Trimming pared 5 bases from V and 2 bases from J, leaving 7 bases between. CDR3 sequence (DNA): TGTGCCAGCAGTCTACAGGCCTACGAGCAGTACTTC. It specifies CASSLQAYEQYF.

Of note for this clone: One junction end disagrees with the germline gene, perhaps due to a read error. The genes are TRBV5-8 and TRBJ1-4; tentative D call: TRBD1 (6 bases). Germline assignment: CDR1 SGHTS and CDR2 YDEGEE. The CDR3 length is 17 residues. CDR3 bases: TGTGCCAGCACCTTGGCCCGAGAGGGGGTGAAGGTTGAAAAACTGTTTTTT. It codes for CASTLAREGVKVEKLFF.

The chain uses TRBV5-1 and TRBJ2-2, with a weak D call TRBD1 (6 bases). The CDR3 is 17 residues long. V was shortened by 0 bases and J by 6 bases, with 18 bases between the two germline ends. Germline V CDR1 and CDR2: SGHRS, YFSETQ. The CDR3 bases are TGCGCCAGCAGCTTGGAGGTGGGGGCGCAGGTTGCCGGGGAGCTGTTTTTT. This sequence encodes CASSLEVGAQVAGELFF.

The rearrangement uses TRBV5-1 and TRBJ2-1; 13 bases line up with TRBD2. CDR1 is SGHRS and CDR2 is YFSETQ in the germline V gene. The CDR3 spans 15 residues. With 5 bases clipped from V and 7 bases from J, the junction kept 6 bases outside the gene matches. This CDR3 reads CASSPGLAGLNEQFF. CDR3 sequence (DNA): TGCGCCAGCAGTCCGGGACTAGCGGGGTTAAATGAGCAGTTCTTC.

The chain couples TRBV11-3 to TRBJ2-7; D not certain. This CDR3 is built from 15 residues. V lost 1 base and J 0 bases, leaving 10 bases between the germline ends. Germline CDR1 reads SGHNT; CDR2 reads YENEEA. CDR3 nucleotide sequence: TGTGCCAGCAGCTTAGGGCGGCAGCCCTCCTACGAGCAGTACTTC. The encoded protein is CASSLGRQPSYEQYF. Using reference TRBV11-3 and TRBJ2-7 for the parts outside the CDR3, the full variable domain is EAGVVQSPRYKIIEKKQPVAFWCNPISGHNTLYWYLQNLGQGPELLIRYENEEAVDDSQLPKDRFSAERLKGVDSTLKIQPAELGDSAVYLCASSLGRQPSYEQYFGPGTRLTVT.

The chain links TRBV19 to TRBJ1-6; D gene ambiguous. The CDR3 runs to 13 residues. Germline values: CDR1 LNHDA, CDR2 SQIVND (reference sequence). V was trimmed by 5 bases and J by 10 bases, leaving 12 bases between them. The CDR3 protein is CASSAGISSPLHF. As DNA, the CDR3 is TGTGCCAGTAGTGCGGGCATAAGCTCACCCCTCCACTTT.

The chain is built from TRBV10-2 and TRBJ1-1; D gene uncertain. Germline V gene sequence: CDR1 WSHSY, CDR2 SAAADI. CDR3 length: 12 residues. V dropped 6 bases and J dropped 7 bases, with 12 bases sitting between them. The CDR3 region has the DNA TGCGCCAGCAGGGCCCCACCTCATGAAGCTTTCTTT. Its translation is CASRAPPHEAFF.

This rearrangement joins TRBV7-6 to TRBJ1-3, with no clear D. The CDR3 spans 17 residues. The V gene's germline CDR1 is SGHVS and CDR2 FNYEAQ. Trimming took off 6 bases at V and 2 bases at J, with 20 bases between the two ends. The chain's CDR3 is CASSSLLDLAPGNTIYF. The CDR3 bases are TGTGCCAGCAGTTCGCTGCTAGACTTAGCGCCTGGAAACACCATATATTTT.

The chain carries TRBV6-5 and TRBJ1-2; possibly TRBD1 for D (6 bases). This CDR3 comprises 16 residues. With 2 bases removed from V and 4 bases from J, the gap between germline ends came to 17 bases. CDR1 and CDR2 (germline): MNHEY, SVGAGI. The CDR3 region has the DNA TGTGCCAGCAGTTACCGATTCTTAGACAGGCCCTATGGCTACACCTTC. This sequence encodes CASSYRFLDRPYGYTF.

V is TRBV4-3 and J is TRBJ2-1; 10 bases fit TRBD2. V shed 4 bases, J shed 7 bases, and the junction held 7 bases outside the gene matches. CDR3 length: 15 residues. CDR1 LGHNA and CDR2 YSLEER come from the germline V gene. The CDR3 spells CASSLQRGGHNEQFF. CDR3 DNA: TGCGCCAGCAGCCTCCAGCGGGGGGGCCATAATGAGCAGTTCTTC.

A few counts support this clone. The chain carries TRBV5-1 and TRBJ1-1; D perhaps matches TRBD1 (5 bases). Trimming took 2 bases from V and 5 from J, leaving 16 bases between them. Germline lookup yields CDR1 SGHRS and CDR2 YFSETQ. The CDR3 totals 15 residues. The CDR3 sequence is CASSFAGTRGTEAFF. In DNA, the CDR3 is TGCGCCAGCAGCTTCGCGGGGACTAGAGGTACTGAAGCTTTCTTT.

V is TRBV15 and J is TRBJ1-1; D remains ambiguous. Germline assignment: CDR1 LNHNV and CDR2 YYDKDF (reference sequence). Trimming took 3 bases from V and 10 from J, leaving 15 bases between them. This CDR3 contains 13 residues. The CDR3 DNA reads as TGTGCCACCAGCAGCTCTGACAACGGTGTAGCTTTCTTT. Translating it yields CATSSSDNGVAFF.

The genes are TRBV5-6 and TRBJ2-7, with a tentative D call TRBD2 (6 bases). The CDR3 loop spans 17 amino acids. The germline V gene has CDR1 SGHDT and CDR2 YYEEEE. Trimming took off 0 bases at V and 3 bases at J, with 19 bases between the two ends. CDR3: CASSLGRAPWGGYEQYF. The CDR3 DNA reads TGTGCCAGCAGCTTGGGTCGTGCTCCTTGGGGAGGCTACGAGCAGTACTTC.

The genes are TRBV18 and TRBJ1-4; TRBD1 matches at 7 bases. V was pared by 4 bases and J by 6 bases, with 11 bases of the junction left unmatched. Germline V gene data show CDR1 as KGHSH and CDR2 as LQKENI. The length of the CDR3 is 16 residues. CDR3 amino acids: CASSRGQDGGDEKLFF. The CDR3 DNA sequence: TGTGCCAGCTCACGTGGACAGGACGGCGGGGATGAAAAACTGTTTTTT. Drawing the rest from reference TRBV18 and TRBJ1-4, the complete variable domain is NAGVMQNPRHLVRRRGQEARLRCSPMKGHSHVYWYRQLPEEGLKFMVYLQKENIIDESGMPKERFSAEFPKEGPSILRIQQVVRGDSAAYFCASSRGQDGGDEKLFFGSGTQLSVL.

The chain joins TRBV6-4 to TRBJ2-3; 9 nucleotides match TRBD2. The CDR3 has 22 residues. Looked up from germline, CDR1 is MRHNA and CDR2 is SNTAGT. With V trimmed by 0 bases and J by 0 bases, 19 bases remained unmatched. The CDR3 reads CASSDSPTGTSIGQASTDTQYF. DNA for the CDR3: TGTGCCAGCAGTGACTCTCCTACCGGGACTAGCATAGGCCAAGCTAGCACAGATACGCAGTATTTT.

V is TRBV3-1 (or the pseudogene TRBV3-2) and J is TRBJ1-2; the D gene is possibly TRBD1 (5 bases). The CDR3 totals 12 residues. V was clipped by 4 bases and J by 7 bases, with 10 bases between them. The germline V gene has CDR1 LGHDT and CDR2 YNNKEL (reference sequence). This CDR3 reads CASSPIRGGYTF. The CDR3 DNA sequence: TGTGCCAGCAGCCCTATTAGGGGTGGCTACACCTTC.

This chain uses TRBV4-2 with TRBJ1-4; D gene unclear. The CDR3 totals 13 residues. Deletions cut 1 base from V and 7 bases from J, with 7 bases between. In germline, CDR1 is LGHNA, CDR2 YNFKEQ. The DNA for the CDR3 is TGTGCCAGCAGCCAAGGAGGAAGTGAAAAACTGTTTTTT. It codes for CASSQGGSEKLFF.